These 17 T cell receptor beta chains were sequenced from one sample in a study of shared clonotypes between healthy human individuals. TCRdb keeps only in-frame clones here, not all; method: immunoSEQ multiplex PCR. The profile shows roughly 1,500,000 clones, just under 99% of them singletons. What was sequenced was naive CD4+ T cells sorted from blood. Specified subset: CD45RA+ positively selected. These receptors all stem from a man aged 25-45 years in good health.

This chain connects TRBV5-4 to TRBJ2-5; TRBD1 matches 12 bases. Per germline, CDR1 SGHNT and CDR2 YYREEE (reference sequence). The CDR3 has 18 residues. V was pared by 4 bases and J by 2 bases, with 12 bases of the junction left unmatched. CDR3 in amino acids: CASSGGTGGGTGQETQYF. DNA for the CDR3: TGTGCCAGCAGCGGTGGGACAGGGGGCGGGACCGGTCAAGAGACCCAGTACTTC.

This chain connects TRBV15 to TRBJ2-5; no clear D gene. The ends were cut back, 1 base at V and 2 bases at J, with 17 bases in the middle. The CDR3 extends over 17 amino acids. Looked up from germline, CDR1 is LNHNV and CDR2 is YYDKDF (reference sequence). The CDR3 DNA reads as TGTGCCACCAGCAGAGGGTCACTCAATGGGTTTCAAGAGACCCAGTACTTC. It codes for CATSRGSLNGFQETQYF.

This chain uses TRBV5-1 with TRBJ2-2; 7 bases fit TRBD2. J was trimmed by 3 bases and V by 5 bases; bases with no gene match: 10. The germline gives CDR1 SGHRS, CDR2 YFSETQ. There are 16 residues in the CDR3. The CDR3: CASSISAGAHTGELFF. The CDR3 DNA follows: TGCGCCAGCAGTATATCCGCGGGAGCCCACACCGGGGAGCTGTTTTTT.

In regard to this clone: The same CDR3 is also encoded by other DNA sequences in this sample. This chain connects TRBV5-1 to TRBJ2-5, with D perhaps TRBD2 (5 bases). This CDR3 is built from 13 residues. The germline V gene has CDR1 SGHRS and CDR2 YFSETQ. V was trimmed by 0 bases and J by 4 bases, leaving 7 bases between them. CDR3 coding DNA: TGCGCCAGCAGCTTGGTGGCGGGAGAGACCCAGTACTTC. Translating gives CASSLVAGETQYF.

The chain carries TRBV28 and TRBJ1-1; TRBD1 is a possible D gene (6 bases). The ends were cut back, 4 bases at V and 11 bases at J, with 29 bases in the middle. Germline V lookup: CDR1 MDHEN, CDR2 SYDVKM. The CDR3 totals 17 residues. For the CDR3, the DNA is TGTGCCAGCAGTTGGTCGGGACATATCCCAATGAGGGGTGAGGCTTTCTTT. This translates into CASSWSGHIPMRGEAFF.

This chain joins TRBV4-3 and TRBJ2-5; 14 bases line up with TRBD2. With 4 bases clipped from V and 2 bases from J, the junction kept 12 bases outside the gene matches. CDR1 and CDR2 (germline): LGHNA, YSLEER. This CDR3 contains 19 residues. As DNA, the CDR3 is TGCGCCAGCAGCCTAACAGGACTAGCGGGAGGAAGGGGACAAGAGACCCAGTACTTC. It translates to CASSLTGLAGGRGQETQYF.

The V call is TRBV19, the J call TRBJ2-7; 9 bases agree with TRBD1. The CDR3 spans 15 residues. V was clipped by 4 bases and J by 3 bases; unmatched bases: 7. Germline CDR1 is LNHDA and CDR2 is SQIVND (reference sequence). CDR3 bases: TGTGCCAGTAGTAACCCCGGGACAGGGTTCTACGAGCAGTACTTC. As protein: CASSNPGTGFYEQYF.

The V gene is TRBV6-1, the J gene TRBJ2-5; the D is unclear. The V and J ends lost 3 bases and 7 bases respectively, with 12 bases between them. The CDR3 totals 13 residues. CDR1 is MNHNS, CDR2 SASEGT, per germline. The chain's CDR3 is CASSEKLGGTQYF. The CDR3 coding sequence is TGTGCCAGCAGTGAGAAATTGGGTGGGACCCAGTACTTC.

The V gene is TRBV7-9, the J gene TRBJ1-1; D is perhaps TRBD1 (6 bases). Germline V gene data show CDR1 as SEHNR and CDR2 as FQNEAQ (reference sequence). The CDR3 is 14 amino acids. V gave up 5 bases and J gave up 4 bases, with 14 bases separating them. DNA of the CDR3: TGTGCCAGCAGCCCACGTACAGGGACCACTGAAGCTTTCTTT. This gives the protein CASSPRTGTTEAFF.

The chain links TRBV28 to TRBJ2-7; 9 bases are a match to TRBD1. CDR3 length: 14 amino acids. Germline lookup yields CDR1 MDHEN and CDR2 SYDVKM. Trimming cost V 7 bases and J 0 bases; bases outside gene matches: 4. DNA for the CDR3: TGTGCCAGCATGACAGGGGGGAGCTCCTACGAGCAGTACTTC. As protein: CASMTGGSSYEQYF.

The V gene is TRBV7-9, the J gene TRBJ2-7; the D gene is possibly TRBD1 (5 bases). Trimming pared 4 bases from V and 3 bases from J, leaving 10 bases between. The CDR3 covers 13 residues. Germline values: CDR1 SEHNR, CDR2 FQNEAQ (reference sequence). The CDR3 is CASSSQGYYEQYF. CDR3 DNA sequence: TGTGCCAGCAGCTCCCAGGGTTACTACGAGCAGTACTTC.

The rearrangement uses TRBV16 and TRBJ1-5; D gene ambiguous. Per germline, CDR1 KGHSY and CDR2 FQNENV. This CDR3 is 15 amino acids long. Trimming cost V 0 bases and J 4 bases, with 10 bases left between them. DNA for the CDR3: TGTGCCAGCAGCCAATCAGGCGGGCCAAATCAGCCCCAGCATTTT. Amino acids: CASSQSGGPNQPQHF.

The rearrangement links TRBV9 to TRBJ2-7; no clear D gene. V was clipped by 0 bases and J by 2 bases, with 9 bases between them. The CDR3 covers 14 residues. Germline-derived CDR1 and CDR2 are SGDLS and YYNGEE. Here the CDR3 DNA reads TGTGCCAGCAGCGTAGGTTCACAGACCTACGAGCAGTACTTC. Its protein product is CASSVGSQTYEQYF. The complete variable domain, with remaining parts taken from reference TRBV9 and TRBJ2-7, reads DSGVTQTPKHLITATGQRVTLRCSPRSGDLSVYWYQQSLDQGLQFLIQYYNGEERAKGNILERFSAQQFPDLHSELNLSSLELGDSALYFCASSVGSQTYEQYFGPGTRLTVT.

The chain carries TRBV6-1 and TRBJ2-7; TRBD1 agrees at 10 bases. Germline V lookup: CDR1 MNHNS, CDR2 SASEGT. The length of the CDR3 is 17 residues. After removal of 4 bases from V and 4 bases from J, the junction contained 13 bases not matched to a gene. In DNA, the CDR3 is TGTGCCAGCAGTGCCACGCGGGACAGGGGATTCCCTTACGAGCAGTACTTC. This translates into CASSATRDRGFPYEQYF.

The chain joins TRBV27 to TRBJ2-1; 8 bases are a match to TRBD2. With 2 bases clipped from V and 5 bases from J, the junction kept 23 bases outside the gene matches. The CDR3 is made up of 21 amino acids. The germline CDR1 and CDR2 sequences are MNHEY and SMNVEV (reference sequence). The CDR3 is CASSLKGFSVSGTRVDNEQFF. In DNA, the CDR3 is TGTGCCAGCAGTTTAAAAGGTTTTTCAGTCTCCGGGACTAGAGTCGACAATGAGCAGTTCTTC.

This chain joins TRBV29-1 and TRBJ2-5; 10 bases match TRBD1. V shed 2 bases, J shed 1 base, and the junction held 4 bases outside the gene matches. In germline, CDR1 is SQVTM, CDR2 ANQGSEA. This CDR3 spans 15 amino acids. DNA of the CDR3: TGCAGCGTTGAATGGACAGGGGGGCTCCAAGAGACCCAGTACTTC. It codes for CSVEWTGGLQETQYF.

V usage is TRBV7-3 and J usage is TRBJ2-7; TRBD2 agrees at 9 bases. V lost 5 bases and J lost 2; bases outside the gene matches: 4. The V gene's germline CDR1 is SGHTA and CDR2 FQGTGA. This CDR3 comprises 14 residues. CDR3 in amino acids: CASSPGGRAYEQYF. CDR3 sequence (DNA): TGTGCCAGCAGCCCAGGCGGGAGGGCCTACGAGCAGTACTTC.